This TCR beta chain was recovered during a study of CD4+ T cells in melanoma. Note on this clone: Its antigen is as yet unknown.

Sequenced by immunoSEQ multiplex PCR; TCRdb stores in-frame clones only, minus some. Here the sample spans some 150,000 clones, around 90% being singletons. CDR3 length equals 14 residues. The germline V gene has CDR1 MGHRA and CDR2 YSYEKL. Between the trimmed V and J ends, which lost 2 bases and 8 bases, there was a span of 13 bases. Whole-study findings and limits: A reported correlation linked neoantigen-specific CD4+ T cells to CD8+, macrophage and B cell function.

This receptor was obtained from a human donor with melanoma. The rearrangement joins TRBV4-1 to TRBJ2-1; D is uncertain. CDR3 sequence (DNA): TGCGCCAGCAGCCAAATGACAAGGCCCGATGAGCAGTTCTTC. It encodes CASSQMTRPDEQFF.